This TCR beta chain was sequenced during a study of blood T cell repertoires in COVID-19. Looking at the study overall: The United States, Italy and Spain provided the acute and convalescent COVID-19 samples. T cells, B-cell-depleted T cells, or PBMCs supplied cDNA or gDNA.

Enrollees, roughly 18 to 90 years old, lived in 24 US areas. Authors' processing steps: Using reference gene primer amplification, nucleated cell counts were estimated. Produced via immunoSEQ multiplex PCR; TCRdb's table is partial and in-frame only. V and J calls and clone size come straight from that table; D and trimming were deduced from the DNA. This table holds about 280,000 clones, around 91% found once. The CDR3 has 16 residues. Trimming at V came to 0 bases and at J to 2 bases, leaving 4 bases not matched to a gene. CDR1 and CDR2 (germline): LGHNA, YNFKEQ. The sequenced material came from PBMCs or T cells enriched from blood (not recorded which). J is TRBJ2-5 and V is TRBV4-2; 9 nucleotides line up with TRBD2. The sequence came from a woman younger than 35 with acute COVID-19. DNA for the CDR3: TGTGCCAGCAGCCAAGAACGCGGGAGGGATCAAGAGACCCAGTACTTC. This translates into CASSQERGRDQETQYF.